This TCR beta chain appears in the sequencing data of a study of T cell repertoires in cytomegalovirus infection. Looking at the study overall: Public TCR beta signatures provided an indication of both CMV infection and a matching HLA type.

One entry per CDR3 protein, called by TCRdb with MiXCR from the reads. The data show 150,000 to 200,000 distinct CDR3 sequences, about 30% seen once. The ends lost 1 base at V and 11 bases at J; junction bases unmatched: 3. The CDR3 runs 13 residues. Germline CDR1 and CDR2: SGHTA and FQGNSA. Regarding this clonotype: The antigen remains undetermined.

Findings of the study overall: The ex vivo response was dominated by HLA-C-restricted CMV-specific TCR beta clonotypes.

The sequenced sample was PBMCs. The clonotype was recovered from a human donor in good health (CMV status not recorded). Some clones in this sample may be carry-over from other donors' samples. The rearrangement uses TRBV7-2 and TRBJ1-1, with TRBD1 identical over 11 bases. For the CDR3, the DNA is TGTGCCAGCAGCTTAGAGGGACAGGGGGACGCTTTCTTT. It is translated as CASSLEGQGDAFF.